This TCR beta chain comes out of a study of blood T cell repertoires in COVID-19. Study-wide context: Samples representing acute and convalescent COVID-19 were sourced from the United States, Italy and Spain. T cells, B-cell-depleted T cells, or PBMCs provided the cDNA or gDNA that served as material.

A word on this clone: This same CDR3 is encoded by further DNA sequences in the sample.

Original handling: Reference gene primer amplification yielded estimated nucleated cell counts. Sequenced by immunoSEQ multiplex PCR; TCRdb stores in-frame clones only, minus some. The V and J calls and the clone size are those of that table, but D and trimming were determined from the DNA. The sample consists of around 300,000 clones, roughly 87% of them appearing once. The length of the CDR3 is 14 residues. Trimming cost V 4 bases and J 3 bases; bases outside gene matches: 5. Germline CDR1 SNHLY, CDR2 FYNNEI. The TCR was taken from a man in his fifties or sixties with active or convalescent COVID-19. The J gene is TRBJ2-7, the V gene TRBV2; 8 nucleotides line up with TRBD1. The sequencing sample was made of peripheral blood. CDR3 sequence: CASSVGTGDYEQYF. DNA for the CDR3: TGTGCCAGCAGTGTCGGGACAGGCGACTACGAGCAGTACTTC.